The source of this T cell receptor beta chain is a study of CD8 T cells in Susac syndrome. This clonotype was recorded once. Random hexamers were used to reverse transcribe the RNA input (about 0.45 to 1 ug). TCRdb redid the calling of the immunoSEQ multiplex PCR reads with MiXCR, one entry per CDR3 protein. The data hold some 94,000 distinct CDR3 sequences, with roughly 94% observed a single time. Trimming cost V 3 bases and J 4 bases; bases outside gene matches: 5. The germline CDR1 and CDR2 sequences are SGHAT and FQNNGV. This CDR3 has 15 residues. From blood CD8+ and CD4+ T cells, the TCR beta chain was sequenced.

This TCR derives from a human donor with Susac syndrome. Sequenced: CD4+ T cells from PBMCs. This chain connects TRBV11-2 to TRBJ2-3, with TRBD1 identical over 9 bases. This CDR3 is CASSFRDRVADTQYF. The DNA for the CDR3 is TGTGCCAGCAGCTTCCGGGACAGGGTTGCAGATACGCAGTATTTT. The full variable domain, in which reference TRBV11-2 and TRBJ2-3 provide the parts outside the CDR3, is EAGVAQSPRYKIIEKRQSVAFWCNPISGHATLYWYQQILGQGPKLLIQFQNNGVVDDSQLPKDRFSAERLKGVDSTLKIQPAKLEDSAVYLCASSFRDRVADTQYFGPGTRLTVL.